The sequence of this TCR beta chain was determined in a study of shared clonotypes between healthy human individuals. Cells designated naive CD8 were CD45RO-negative and were positively selected for CCR7, with terminally differentiated effector memory CD45RA+ cells excluded. Source study methods: With immunoSEQ giving junction-only sequences and no quality scores, filtering differed. Sequenced by immunoSEQ multiplex PCR; TCRdb stores in-frame clones only, minus some. The V and J calls and clone size were taken over from that table, and D and trimming were inferred from the DNA. In the table there are millions of clones, less than 95% of which are singletons. This CDR3 region has 16 residues. V lost 4 bases to trimming and J lost 0 bases, with 14 bases between them. Germline CDR1 reads LGHNA; CDR2 reads YSLEER.

V is TRBV4-3 and J is TRBJ2-3; D ambiguous. The specimen was naive CD8+ T cells sorted from blood. The origin of this receptor is a man aged 18-30 years in good health. The CDR3, as DNA: TGCGCCAGCAGCCCTACGGCGGTATGGAGCACAGATACGCAGTATTTT. This encodes CASSPTAVWSTDTQYF.